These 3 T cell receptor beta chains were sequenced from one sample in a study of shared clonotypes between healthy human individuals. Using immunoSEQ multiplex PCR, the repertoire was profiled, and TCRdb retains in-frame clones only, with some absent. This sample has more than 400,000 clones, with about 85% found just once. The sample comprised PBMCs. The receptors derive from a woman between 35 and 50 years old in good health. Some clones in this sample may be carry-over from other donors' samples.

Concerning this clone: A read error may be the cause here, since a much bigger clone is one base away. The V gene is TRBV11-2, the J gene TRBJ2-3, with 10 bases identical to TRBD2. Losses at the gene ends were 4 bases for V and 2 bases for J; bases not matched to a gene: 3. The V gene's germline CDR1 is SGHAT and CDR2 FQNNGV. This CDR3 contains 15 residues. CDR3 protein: CASSSLAGVTDTQYF. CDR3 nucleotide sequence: TGTGCCAGCAGCTCCCTAGCGGGAGTCACAGATACGCAGTATTTT.

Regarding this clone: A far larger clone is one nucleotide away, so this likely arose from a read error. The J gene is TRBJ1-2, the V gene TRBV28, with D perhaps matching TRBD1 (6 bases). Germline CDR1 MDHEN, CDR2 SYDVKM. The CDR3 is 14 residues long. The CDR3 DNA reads TGTTCCAGCAGATATCAGGGGACTGGCTATGGCTACACCTTC. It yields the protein CSSRYQGTGYGYTF.

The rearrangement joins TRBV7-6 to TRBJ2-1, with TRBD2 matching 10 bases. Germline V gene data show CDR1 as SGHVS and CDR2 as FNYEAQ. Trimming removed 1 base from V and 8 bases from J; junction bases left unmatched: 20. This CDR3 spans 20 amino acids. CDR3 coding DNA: TGTGCCAGCAGCTTAGTTATGTCTAGCGGGAGCCCAGAGTGGCTGCATGAGCAGTTCTTC. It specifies CASSLVMSSGSPEWLHEQFF.